The 26 T cell receptor beta chains below all came from one sample that was sequenced in a study of T cells in Graves' hyperthyroidism and ophthalmopathy. Using RNA transcripts as the source, TCR beta CDR3 regions were amplified. First-round RT-PCR with HTBI primers amplified the TCR CDR3 region. TCRdb re-called the multiplex PCR reads through MiXCR, storing one row per CDR3 protein. Counted here are about half a million distinct CDR3 sequences, less than 25% occurring once; the ten biggest clones make up less than 30%. The sequenced sample was blood. These TCRs come from a man younger than 35 with Graves' hyperthyroidism.

The V gene is TRBV5-4, the J gene TRBJ1-2; a possible D gene is TRBD1 (6 bases). Germline CDR1 is SGHNT and CDR2 is YYREEE (reference sequence). The V and J ends lost 0 bases and 5 bases respectively, with 20 bases between them. This CDR3 is 17 amino acids long. For the CDR3, the DNA is TGTGCCAGCAGCTTGGTGGCAGGGGAGTCCCTAAGTTATGGCTACACCTTC. It encodes CASSLVAGESLSYGYTF.

This clonotype was recorded a few times. A read error is possible here, since a much larger clone lies one base away. This chain links TRBV12-3 or TRBV12-4 with TRBJ1-1, with 7 bases identical to TRBD1. With V trimmed by 4 bases and J by 1 base, 9 bases remained unmatched. The CDR3 is 16 residues long. The CDR3 DNA reads TGTGCCAGCAGTTACAGGGGACTCGGCACGAACACTGAAGCTTTCTTT. Protein: CASSYRGLGTNTEAFF.

The sample holds many counts of this clonotype. This chain links TRBV19 with TRBJ1-1, with D possibly matching TRBD1 (6 bases). CDR3 length equals 15 residues. CDR1 LNHDA and CDR2 SQIVND come from the germline V gene (reference sequence). V was pared by 3 bases and J by 3 bases, with 14 bases between. DNA for the CDR3: TGTGCCAGTAGTATGGGACATTCTGTCGACACTGAAGCTTTCTTT. It encodes CASSMGHSVDTEAFF. Full variable domain (rest looked up from reference TRBV19 and TRBJ1-1): DGGITQSPKYLFRKEGQNVTLSCEQNLNHDAMYWYRQDPGQGLRLIYYSQIVNDFQKGDIAEGYSVSREKKESFPLTVTSAQKNPTAFYLCASSMGHSVDTEAFFGQGTRLTVV.

The V gene is TRBV5-5, the J gene TRBJ1-3, with D tentatively TRBD1 (6 bases). The V end was cut by 1 base, the J end by 2 bases, with 10 bases between. The CDR3 has 15 amino acids. Germline CDR1 is SGHKS and CDR2 is YYEKEE (reference sequence). CDR3: CASSLLKGAGNTIYF. The CDR3 DNA is TGTGCCAGCAGCTTGTTGAAGGGGGCTGGAAACACCATATATTTT.

In this sample, this clonotype turned up many times. The chain joins TRBV10-3 to TRBJ1-1; no clear D gene. Germline lookup yields CDR1 ENHRY and CDR2 SYGVKD. With 10 bases removed from V and 0 bases from J, the gap between germline ends came to 12 bases. This CDR3 spans 13 amino acids. CDR3 sequence reads: CATVQRMNTEAFF. In DNA form, the CDR3 reads TGTGCCACGGTACAGAGAATGAACACTGAAGCTTTCTTT.

There are a few counts of this clonotype. J is TRBJ1-1 and V is TRBV5-1; possible D gene TRBD1, 6 bases. Germline V gene lookup returns CDR1 SGHRS and CDR2 YFSETQ. The CDR3 covers 15 residues. V lost 4 bases, J lost 1 base, and 14 bases lay in between. The CDR3 reads CASSLQGNRNTEAFF. In nucleotides, the CDR3 is TGCGCCAGCAGCCTACAGGGTAACCGGAACACTGAAGCTTTCTTT.

This sequence joins TRBV20-1 and TRBJ2-7; no reliable D call. CDR3 length: 13 amino acids. Trimming removed 5 bases from V and 2 bases from J, with 13 bases in between. Germline CDR1 and CDR2: DFQATT and SNEGSKA (reference sequence). The CDR3 sequence is CSALLQEPYEQYF. CDR3 bases: TGCAGTGCTTTACTCCAGGAGCCCTACGAGCAGTACTTC.

There are many counts of this clonotype. V is TRBV11-2 and J is TRBJ1-1; TRBD1 might be the D (5 bases). The germline V and J ends were trimmed by 1 base and 6 bases, with 6 bases remaining between them. Germline loops: CDR1 SGHAT, CDR2 FQNNGV. CDR3 length equals 12 residues. CDR3 sequence (DNA): TGTGCCAGCAGCTTAGGACAGTCTGAAGCTTTCTTT. This gives the protein CASSLGQSEAFF.

This clonotype occurred many times. The chain combines TRBV28 with TRBJ1-1; D uncertain. This CDR3 has 12 amino acids. Deletions cut 1 base from V and 8 bases from J, with 8 bases between. The germline gives CDR1 MDHEN, CDR2 SYDVKM. The CDR3, as DNA: TGTGCCAGCAGTTTATATCAGAGGGAAGCTTTCTTT. It yields the protein CASSLYQREAFF.

The rearrangement uses TRBV19 and TRBJ1-2, with 7 bases that match TRBD1. The V gene end was trimmed by 7 bases and the J gene end by 4 bases; junction bases not matched to a gene: 6. The CDR3 has 13 residues. The germline gives CDR1 LNHDA, CDR2 SQIVND (reference sequence). The CDR3 sequence: CASTTGTVYGYTF. The CDR3 DNA sequence: TGTGCCAGTACTACCGGGACAGTCTATGGCTACACCTTC.

This clonotype was observed at least ten times. The rearrangement uses TRBV11-3 and TRBJ2-7; no firm D call. CDR1 is SGHNT, CDR2 YENEEA, per germline. The ends were cut back, 3 bases at V and 1 base at J, with 10 bases in the middle. This CDR3 spans 14 amino acids. In DNA, the CDR3 is TGTGCCAGCAGCTTGGAAGAAGGATCCTACGAGCAGTACTTC. Its translation: CASSLEEGSYEQYF.

To note about this clonotype: Relative to the germline gene, one junction end is altered; a read error may explain this. V is TRBV4-2 and J is TRBJ2-2, with D possibly matching TRBD2 (5 bases). This CDR3 comprises 13 residues. From germline, CDR1 is LGHNA and CDR2 YNFKEQ. The CDR3 reads CASSQPSTGELLF. The CDR3 nucleotides read TGTGCCAGCAGCCAACCTAGCACCGGGGAGCTGTTGTTT.

J is TRBJ2-6 and V is TRBV30; no firm D call. The V and J ends lost 3 bases and 2 bases respectively, with 8 bases between them. The V gene's germline CDR1 is GTSNPN and CDR2 SVGIG (reference sequence). This CDR3 region has 14 residues. The CDR3 spells CAWREGPGANVLTF. DNA of the CDR3: TGTGCCTGGAGGGAAGGTCCTGGGGCCAACGTCCTGACTTTC.

Ten or more counts support this clonotype. This chain joins TRBV7-9 and TRBJ2-7; weak D call: TRBD2 (6 bases). In germline, CDR1 is SEHNR, CDR2 FQNEAQ (reference sequence). The ends were cut back, 5 bases at V and 5 bases at J, with 10 bases in the middle. This CDR3 contains 12 residues. The CDR3 DNA is TGTGCCAGCAGCCCGTGGGGGGACGAGCAGTACTTC. Amino acid sequence: CASSPWGDEQYF.

This clonotype was observed many times. The chain carries TRBV4-2 and TRBJ2-5; 8 nucleotides align to TRBD2. The CDR3 runs 16 residues. The V gene end was trimmed by 4 bases and the J gene end by 5 bases; junction bases not matched to a gene: 12. Germline assignment: CDR1 LGHNA and CDR2 YNFKEQ. CDR3 protein: CASSRSTGGAVETQYF. The CDR3 bases are TGTGCCAGCAGCCGGTCTACCGGGGGGGCCGTTGAGACCCAGTACTTC.

The J gene is TRBJ1-1, the V gene TRBV4-1; D may be TRBD1 (6 bases). V lost 4 bases to trimming and J lost 3 bases, with 15 bases between them. Germline V lookup: CDR1 MGHRA, CDR2 YSYEKL. The CDR3 contains 15 residues. This CDR3 reads CASSRLAGEDTEAFF. The DNA of the CDR3 is TGCGCCAGCAGCCGATTGGCAGGGGAAGACACTGAAGCTTTCTTT.

Details on this clonotype: At one end, the junction sequence differs from germline, possibly due to a read error. The J gene is TRBJ2-7, the V gene TRBV7-8; TRBD1 agrees at 8 bases. Per the germline V gene, CDR1 is SGHVS and CDR2 is FQNEAQ. The CDR3 is made up of 15 amino acids. As DNA, the CDR3 is TGTGCCAGCAGCATAGCCGGGACAGGTTCCTACGAGCAGTACTTC. Protein product: CASSIAGTGSYEQYF.

The chain couples TRBV20-1 to TRBJ1-3; no reliable D call. The V gene's germline CDR1 is DFQATT and CDR2 SNEGSKA (reference sequence). CDR3 length: 12 amino acids. The V end lost 6 bases, the J end lost 0 bases, and 6 bases lay between the germline ends. Written as DNA, the CDR3 is TGCAGTGCCTACGGCTCTGGAAACACCATATATTTT. Protein sequence: CSAYGSGNTIYF.

This clonotype was detected many times. The rearrangement uses TRBV12-5 and TRBJ2-5; 7 positions agree with TRBD1. The CDR3 is made up of 14 amino acids. With 7 bases clipped from V and 1 base from J, the junction kept 6 bases outside the gene matches. Germline lookup yields CDR1 LGHNT and CDR2 FRNRAP. This CDR3 reads CASEETGLQETQYF. CDR3 DNA: TGTGCTAGTGAGGAGACAGGGCTCCAAGAGACCCAGTACTTC.

In nucleotides, the CDR3 is TGCAGCGCCTCCCGGACAGTCGCCTATGGCTACACCTTC. It specifies CSASRTVAYGYTF. The rearrangement links TRBV29-1 to TRBJ1-2, with D perhaps TRBD1 (6 bases). Deletions cut 7 bases from V and 4 bases from J, with 16 bases between. Germline CDR1 is SQVTM and CDR2 is ANQGSEA. The length of the CDR3 is 13 residues.

This clonotype occurred many times. V gene TRBV10-3 combines with J gene TRBJ2-5; the D gene is possibly TRBD2 (6 bases). The CDR3 loop spans 11 amino acids. Germline CDR1 ENHRY, CDR2 SYGVKD. Trimming shortened V by 11 bases and J by 5 bases, and 12 bases separated the two germline ends. The CDR3 protein is CASGDLETQYF. The CDR3 DNA sequence: TGTGCCTCCGGGGACTTGGAGACCCAGTACTTC.

This clonotype was seen a few times. The chain recombines TRBV27 with TRBJ2-5, with TRBD1 identical over 7 bases. The CDR3 length is 16 residues. V gave up 5 bases and J gave up 2 bases; unmatched junction bases: 11. Germline-derived CDR1 and CDR2 are MNHEY and SMNVEV (reference sequence). CDR3 amino acids: CASSALWDSLQETQYF. CDR3 sequence (DNA): TGTGCCAGCAGTGCCCTGTGGGACAGTCTGCAAGAGACCCAGTACTTC.

Comment on this clonotype: One end of the junction fails to match germline, which may point to a read error. The chain has TRBV6-2 or TRBV6-3 and TRBJ2-7; D unresolved. In germline, CDR1 is MNHEY, CDR2 SVGEGT. This CDR3 has 14 amino acids. CDR3 sequence reads: CSSSYPPQFYEQYF. CDR3 DNA: TGTTCCAGCAGTTACCCCCCGCAGTTCTACGAGCAGTACTTC.

This clonotype was found many times. The chain carries TRBV27 and TRBJ2-7, with no clear D. V was cut by 3 bases and J by 5 bases, with 11 bases left in between. Germline CDR1 MNHEY, CDR2 SMNVEV (reference sequence). The CDR3 has 13 residues. For the CDR3, the DNA is TGTGCCAGCAGTTTTGGGATTTCCCACGAGCAGTACTTC. Amino acid sequence: CASSFGISHEQYF.

The table lists this clonotype with many counts. This chain connects TRBV9 to TRBJ1-5; D remains unclear. In germline, CDR1 is SGDLS, CDR2 YYNGEE. The CDR3 is made up of 15 amino acids. The germline V and J ends were trimmed by 0 bases and 6 bases, with 13 bases remaining between them. As DNA, the CDR3 is TGTGCCAGCAGCGTAGGTGGGGTGGAAGGTCAGCCCCAGCATTTT. Translating gives CASSVGGVEGQPQHF.

The chain links TRBV28 to TRBJ2-5, with D possibly matching TRBD2 (6 bases). The V end was cut by 2 bases, the J end by 0 bases, with 22 bases between. This CDR3 has 19 amino acids. Germline CDR1 is MDHEN and CDR2 is SYDVKM. CDR3 nucleotide sequence: TGTGCCAGCAGTTTAGGCTATGGGACTGTTCTAGCTTACCAAGAGACCCAGTACTTC. Protein product: CASSLGYGTVLAYQETQYF. The whole variable domain, filled in from reference TRBV28 and TRBJ2-5, reads DVKVTQSSRYLVKRTGEKVFLECVQDMDHENMFWYRQDPGLGLRLIYFSYDVKMKEKGDIPEGYSVSREKKERFSLILESASTNQTSMYLCASSLGYGTVLAYQETQYFGPGTRLLVL.